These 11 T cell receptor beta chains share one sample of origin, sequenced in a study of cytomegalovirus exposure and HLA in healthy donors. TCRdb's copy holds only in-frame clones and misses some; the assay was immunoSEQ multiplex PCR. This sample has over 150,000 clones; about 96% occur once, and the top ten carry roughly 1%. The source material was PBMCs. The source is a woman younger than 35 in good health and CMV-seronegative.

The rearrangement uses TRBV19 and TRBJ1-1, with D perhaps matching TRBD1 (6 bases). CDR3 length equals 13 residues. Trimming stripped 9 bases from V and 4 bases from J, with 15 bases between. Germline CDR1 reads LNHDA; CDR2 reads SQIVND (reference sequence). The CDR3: CASQQGRSTEAFF. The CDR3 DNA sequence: TGTGCCAGCCAACAGGGTAGGAGCACTGAAGCTTTCTTT.

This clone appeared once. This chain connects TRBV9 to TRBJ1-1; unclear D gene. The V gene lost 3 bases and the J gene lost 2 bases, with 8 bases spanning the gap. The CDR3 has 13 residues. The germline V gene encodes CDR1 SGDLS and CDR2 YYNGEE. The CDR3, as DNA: TGTGCCAGCAGCGGAGGAACTAACACTGAAGCTTTCTTT. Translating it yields CASSGGTNTEAFF.

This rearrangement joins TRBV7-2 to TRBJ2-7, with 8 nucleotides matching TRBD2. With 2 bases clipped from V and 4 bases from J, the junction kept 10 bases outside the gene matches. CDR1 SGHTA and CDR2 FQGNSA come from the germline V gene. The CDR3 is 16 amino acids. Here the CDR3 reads CASSLSSGTSTYEQYF. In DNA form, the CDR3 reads TGTGCCAGCAGCTTAAGTTCTGGGACTAGTACTTACGAGCAGTACTTC.

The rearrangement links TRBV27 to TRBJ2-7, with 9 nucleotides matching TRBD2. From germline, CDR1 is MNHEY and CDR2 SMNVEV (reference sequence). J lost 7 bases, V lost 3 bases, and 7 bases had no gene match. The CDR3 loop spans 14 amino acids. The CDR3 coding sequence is TGTGCCAGCAGTTTTGCGGGGGGGCTGGAAGAGCAGTACTTC. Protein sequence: CASSFAGGLEEQYF.

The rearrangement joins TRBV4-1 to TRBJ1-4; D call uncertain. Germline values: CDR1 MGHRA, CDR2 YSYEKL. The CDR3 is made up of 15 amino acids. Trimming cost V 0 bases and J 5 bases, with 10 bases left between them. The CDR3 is CASSQDRSLNEKLFF. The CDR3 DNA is TGCGCCAGCAGCCAAGATCGGTCTTTAAATGAAAAACTGTTTTTT.

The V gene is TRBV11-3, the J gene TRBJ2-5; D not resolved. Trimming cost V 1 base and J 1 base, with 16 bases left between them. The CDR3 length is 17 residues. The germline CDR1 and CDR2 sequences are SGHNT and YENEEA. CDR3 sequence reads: CASSLVAQNRFQETQYF. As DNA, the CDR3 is TGTGCCAGCAGCTTAGTAGCTCAAAATAGGTTCCAAGAGACCCAGTACTTC.

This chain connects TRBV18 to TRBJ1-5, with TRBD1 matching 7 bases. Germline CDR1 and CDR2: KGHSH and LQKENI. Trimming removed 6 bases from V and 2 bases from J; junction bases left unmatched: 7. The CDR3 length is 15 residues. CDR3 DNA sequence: TGTGCCAGCTCCCCCGCCGGACAGGGCAATCAGCCCCAGCATTTT. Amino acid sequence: CASSPAGQGNQPQHF.

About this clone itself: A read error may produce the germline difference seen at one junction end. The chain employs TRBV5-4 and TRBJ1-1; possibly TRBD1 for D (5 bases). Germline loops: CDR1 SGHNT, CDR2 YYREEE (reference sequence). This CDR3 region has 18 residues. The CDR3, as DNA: TGTGCCGGCAGCTCCCCACAGGTCAGAACGGTATTGAACACTGAAGCTTTCTTT. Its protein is CAGSSPQVRTVLNTEAFF.

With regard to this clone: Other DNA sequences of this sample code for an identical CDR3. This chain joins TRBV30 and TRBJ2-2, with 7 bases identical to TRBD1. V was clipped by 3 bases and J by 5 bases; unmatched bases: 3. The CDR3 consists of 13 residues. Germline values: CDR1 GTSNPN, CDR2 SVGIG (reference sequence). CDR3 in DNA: TGTGCCTGGAGGGGACAGAATACCGGGGAGCTGTTTTTT. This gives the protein CAWRGQNTGELFF.

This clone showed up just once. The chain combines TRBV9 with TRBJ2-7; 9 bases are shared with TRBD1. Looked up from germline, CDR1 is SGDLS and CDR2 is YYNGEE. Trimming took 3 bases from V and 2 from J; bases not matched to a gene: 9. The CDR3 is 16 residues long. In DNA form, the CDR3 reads TGTGCCAGCAGCGAGCGACCGGGACAGGGAACCTACGAGCAGTACTTC. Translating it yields CASSERPGQGTYEQYF.

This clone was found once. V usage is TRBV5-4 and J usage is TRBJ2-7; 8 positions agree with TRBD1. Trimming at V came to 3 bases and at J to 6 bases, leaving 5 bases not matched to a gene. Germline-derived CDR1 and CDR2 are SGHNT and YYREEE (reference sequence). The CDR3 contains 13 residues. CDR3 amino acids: CASSYDRGGEQYF. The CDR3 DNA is TGTGCCAGCAGCTACGACAGGGGAGGCGAGCAGTACTTC.